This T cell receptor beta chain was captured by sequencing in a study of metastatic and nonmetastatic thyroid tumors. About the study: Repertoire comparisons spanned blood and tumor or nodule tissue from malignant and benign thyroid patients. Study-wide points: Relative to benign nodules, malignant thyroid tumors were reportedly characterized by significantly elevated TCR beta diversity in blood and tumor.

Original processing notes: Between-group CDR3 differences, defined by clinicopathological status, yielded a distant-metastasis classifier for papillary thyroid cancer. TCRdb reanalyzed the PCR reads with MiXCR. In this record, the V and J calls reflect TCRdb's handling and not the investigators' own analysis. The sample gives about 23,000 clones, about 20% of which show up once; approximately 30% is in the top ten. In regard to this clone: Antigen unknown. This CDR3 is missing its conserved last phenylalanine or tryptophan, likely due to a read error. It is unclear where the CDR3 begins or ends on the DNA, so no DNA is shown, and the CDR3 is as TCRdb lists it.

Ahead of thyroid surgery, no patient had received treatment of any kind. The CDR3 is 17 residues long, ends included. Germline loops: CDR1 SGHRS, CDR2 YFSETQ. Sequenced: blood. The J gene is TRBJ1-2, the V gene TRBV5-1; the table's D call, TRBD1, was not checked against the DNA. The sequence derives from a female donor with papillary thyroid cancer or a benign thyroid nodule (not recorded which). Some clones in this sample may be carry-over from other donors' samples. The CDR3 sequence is CASSLDPNRGVPLWIHL.